The sequence of this T cell receptor beta chain was determined in a study of blood T cell repertoires in COVID-19. The Seattle site enrolled patients during active infection and followed them longitudinally. Germline CDR1 reads SGHAT; CDR2 reads FQDESV (reference sequence). The CDR3 runs to 13 residues. V was shortened by 5 bases and J by 2 bases, with 9 bases between the two germline ends. In the original analysis: Quantification of nucleated cells was approximated via reference gene primer amplification. Using immunoSEQ multiplex PCR, the repertoire was profiled, and TCRdb retains in-frame clones only, with some absent. V and J calls and clone size follow that table, whereas D and trimming were derived from the DNA. The table shows roughly 160,000 clones, with around nine tenths occurring only once.

The sequence was collected from a woman in her 70s with COVID-19, enrolled during active disease. Sequences were obtained from peripheral blood. The chain joins TRBV11-1 to TRBJ1-2, with no clear D. CDR3: CASSISGNYGYTF. CDR3 nucleotide sequence: TGTGCCAGCAGCATATCGGGGAACTATGGCTACACCTTC.